This TCR beta chain derives from a study of T cell responses to AZD1222 COVID-19 vaccine. Profiled with immunoSEQ multiplex PCR; TCRdb holds only in-frame clones, not every one. Of over 130,000 clones listed, more than 85% are singletons. From germline, CDR1 is SNHLY and CDR2 FYNNEI. J lost 9 bases, V lost 5 bases, and 8 bases had no gene match. This CDR3 region has 15 residues. The chain employs TRBV2 and TRBJ1-6, with TRBD1 identical over 9 bases. This sequence was found in an adult who received the AZD1222 COVID-19 vaccine. The source was peripheral blood, collected 28 days after the second AZD1222 dose. The CDR3 loop reads CASSYRGRLGSPLHF. The DNA for the CDR3 is TGTGCCAGCAGTTACAGGGGGCGACTAGGTTCACCCCTCCACTTT.